Listed here is a single TCR beta chain. Many counts were recorded for this clonotype. What antigen it recognizes has not been identified. No qualities accompany the bases; no much larger clone lies one base away. The CDR3 goes from the cysteine to the phenylalanine over 16 residues. The only DNA kept is the CDR3, 48 bases in frame from the first base. V sheds 1 base and J sheds 7 bases, leaving 17 bases between their ends. From a lookup of the germline V gene, CDR1 and CDR2 are KGHSH and LQKENI. The sample's time point, from its label and the paper: patch test 3, about 24 weeks after DPC sensitization. This specimen's treatment or condition label, per the study, means: therapeutic diphenylcyclopropenone sensitization with weekly scalp DPC. At every patch-test visit, the blood draw took place before the patch test was put on. Eligible patients were aged 18 to 70, diagnosed with alopecia, deemed suitable for DPC therapy, and excluded if pregnant. Total RNA was extracted from unfractionated whole blood that had been collected in Tempus Blood RNA tubes.

Receptor libraries were prepared by RACE. This sample was sequenced with a NextSeq 500. During library preparation, unique molecular identifiers were attached to individual cDNA molecules so that TCRs could be counted quantitatively and reproducibly. Both TCR alpha and TCR beta chains were sequenced from each blood RNA sample. On the study's bioinformatics: The median number of TCRs per sample was approximately 93,000, ranging from about 20,000 to 690,600. V, J and CDR3 annotation of the TCR reads was performed with the Decombinator software suite. For PS versus PT1 abundance plots, all samples were subsampled to the same number of TCRs (28,000). Expanded TCRs were defined as absent before sensitization and observed at least eight times at the 2-week time point. TCRdb reworked the public reads: Q25 trimming with fastp, MiXCR clone assembly, productive beta chains retained. When rows share a CDR3 protein, they turn into one entry using the most common DNA and genes. TCRdb, not the authors, supplied the V and J calls. The sample table holds some 62,000 distinct CDR3 sequences, of which about 11% were seen once. About 2.5% of the sample lies in the top ten.

These data are taken from a study of human T cells and chemical hapten exposure (dated by TCRdb to about 2021). At the level of the whole study: For sensitization, 2% DPC in acetone was applied to a 2 cm by 2 cm area of upper inner arm skin. Alopecia areata with under or over 50% scalp involvement, alopecia totalis and alopecia universalis were represented in the patient cohort, which was mostly female. Blood samples were taken from patients before sensitization (week 0) and at 2, 6 and about 24 weeks after DPC sensitization. This study followed changes in the peripheral blood TCR repertoire in vivo during primary and secondary sensitization of alopecia patients to the hapten diphenylcyclopropenone (DPC). For TCR sequencing, blood came from 25 to 35 alopecia patients at anywhere from one to four time points (pre-sensitization, 2, 6 and 24 weeks). Patch testing was performed on the upper back with Finn chambers containing 0.01% DPC, and the patch tests were scored after 6 days according to International Contact Dermatitis Research Group standards. Patients additionally received weekly therapeutic DPC doses to the scalp throughout the approximately 25-week study period. Libraries were combined into a pool for sequencing, and differences in TCR yield between samples came mainly from small differences in library volumes within the pool.

Overall results and qualifications from the work: A positive correlation was found between the number of PT1 expanded TCRs and patch test score, with significance reached at thresholds 8, 16 and 32 but not 4. The number of TCRs above 1 in 1000 frequency did not change with DPC sensitization; there was no evidence of global repertoire structure alterations. Alopecia, a presumed autoimmune disease, was present in all patients, so the immune response of the patients might differ from that of healthy individuals. Compared with pre-sensitization or healthy control sets, expanded TCRs formed significantly more large CDR3 similarity clusters, which is consistent with antigen-driven responses. Repeated subsampling changed both the strength of the expansion versus patch-test correlation and the threshold at which that correlation became significant.

The sequence links TRBV18 to TRBJ1-3; TRBD1 is a possible D gene, resting on 6 matching bases. Material: whole blood, obtained in connection with sensitization to the hapten diphenylcyclopropenone (DPC). The receptor was derived from a young woman with alopecia areata. Some clones in this sample may be carry-over from other donors' samples. CDR3 reads: CASSPRGTGRPNTIYF. Here is the DNA: TGTGCCAGCTCACCACGCGGAACAGGGAGACCTAACACCATATATTTT.